One and the same sample provided the 22 T cell receptor beta chains below, sequenced in a study of blood T cell repertoires in COVID-19. Here immunoSEQ multiplex PCR was the method, and the copy in TCRdb shows in-frame clones only, minus some. The sample has about 200,000 clones; 80% to 90% are singletons. The sequenced material came from peripheral blood. The source of these receptors is a man aged 55-75 years who had recovered from COVID-19.

This chain uses TRBV24-1 with TRBJ2-3; 8 bases are a match to TRBD2. The CDR3 is 13 amino acids. Germline assignment: CDR1 KGHDR and CDR2 SFDVKD. V trimming: 7 bases; J trimming: 3 bases; junction bases outside the gene matches: 2. The CDR3 region is CATRRGATDTQYF. In DNA, the CDR3 is TGTGCCACCAGGCGGGGGGCGACAGATACGCAGTATTTT.

The V and J genes are TRBV7-6 and TRBJ1-3; 11 nucleotides line up with TRBD1. Germline V gives CDR1 SGHVS, CDR2 FNYEAQ. The CDR3 spans 17 residues. The V and J ends lost 2 bases and 9 bases, in that order; junction bases with no gene match: 12. The CDR3 is CASSLTTRGTGGSTIYF. DNA of the CDR3: TGTGCCAGCAGCTTAACTACAAGAGGGACAGGGGGTAGCACCATATATTTT.

V gene TRBV5-1 combines with J gene TRBJ1-2; no clear D gene. In germline, CDR1 is SGHRS, CDR2 YFSETQ. The CDR3 contains 16 residues. Trimming cost V 2 bases and J 4 bases, with 18 bases left between them. The CDR3 region is CASSFTGLEDSYGYTF. The CDR3 nucleotides read TGCGCCAGCAGCTTCACGGGATTGGAGGATAGCTATGGCTACACCTTC.

The chain joins TRBV15 to TRBJ1-2; D gene ambiguous. The germline V and J ends were trimmed by 4 bases and 8 bases, with 20 bases remaining between them. Germline V gene lookup returns CDR1 LNHNV and CDR2 YYDKDF (reference sequence). The CDR3 spans 15 residues. The CDR3 DNA sequence: TGTGCCACCAGCAAAGAGCGCACAGAAGGCAAGGGCTACACCTTC. Translated: CATSKERTEGKGYTF.

The V gene is TRBV19, the J gene TRBJ1-2; the match to TRBD1 covers 9 bases. This CDR3 has 13 amino acids. Germline-derived CDR1 and CDR2 are LNHDA and SQIVND (reference sequence). After removal of 6 bases from V and 3 bases from J, the junction contained 2 bases not matched to a gene. The CDR3 nucleotides are TGTGCCAGTAGGAGGGACAGGGACTATGGCTACACCTTC. It is translated as CASRRDRDYGYTF.

The gene calls are TRBV7-2 and TRBJ2-2; tentatively, D is TRBD2 (5 bases). V shed 5 bases and J shed 5 bases, with 12 bases lying between them. Germline V lookup: CDR1 SGHTA, CDR2 FQGNSA. This CDR3 region has 14 residues. The CDR3 is CASSRDWVTGELFF. The CDR3 DNA follows: TGTGCCAGCAGCCGGGATTGGGTTACCGGGGAGCTGTTTTTT.

The chain combines TRBV6-5 with TRBJ2-1; TRBD2 might be the D (7 bases). This CDR3 region has 15 residues. V was trimmed by 2 bases and J by 6 bases, leaving 14 bases between them. Germline CDR1 MNHEY, CDR2 SVGAGI. The CDR3 spells CASSYGGALSNEQFF. The CDR3 nucleotides read TGTGCCAGCAGTTACGGGGGGGCTCTGAGCAATGAGCAGTTCTTC.

Only one count was recorded for this clone. The chain carries TRBV13 and TRBJ1-1, with 12 bases aligning to TRBD1. Germline V gene sequence: CDR1 PRHDT, CDR2 FYEKMQ (reference sequence). The V segment lost 5 bases and the J segment 0 bases; nucleotides outside the gene matches: 4. This CDR3 comprises 16 residues. The chain's CDR3 is CASSTGTGGLNTEAFF. CDR3 in DNA: TGTGCCAGCAGCACCGGGACAGGGGGCCTGAACACTGAAGCTTTCTTT.

This chain joins TRBV6-2 or TRBV6-3 and TRBJ2-7; TRBD1 matches 8 bases. Germline V gene sequence: CDR1 MNHEY, CDR2 SVGEGT. J was trimmed by 6 bases and V by 2 bases; bases with no gene match: 9. The CDR3 is 15 residues long. The CDR3 bases are TGTGCCAGCAGTTACGGGCAGGGGGCGCTCTCCGAGCAGTACTTC. Protein product: CASSYGQGALSEQYF.

This rearrangement joins TRBV12-1 to TRBJ2-3; TRBD2 is taken as the D call from the table, unchecked against the DNA. TRBV12-1 counts as a pseudogene. CDR3 length equals 14 residues. CDR3 in DNA: TGTGCCAGCAGTCGGAGCGAGCGCACAGATACGCAGTATTTT. This gives the protein CASSRSERTDTQYF.

This chain links TRBV2 with TRBJ2-3, with TRBD1 identical over 9 bases. With V trimmed by 7 bases and J by 5 bases, 7 bases remained unmatched. The germline gives CDR1 SNHLY, CDR2 FYNNEI. The CDR3 is 14 amino acids. The chain's CDR3 is CASNGQGIGDTQYF. CDR3 sequence (DNA): TGTGCCAGCAATGGACAGGGGATAGGAGATACGCAGTATTTT.

Here the CDR3 reads CASSPGLAGENIQYF. CDR3 sequence (DNA): TGTGCCAGCTCACCAGGACTAGCGGGAGAAAACATTCAGTACTTC. The genes are TRBV18 and TRBJ2-4; TRBD2 matches 13 bases. CDR3 length equals 15 residues. V gave up 2 bases and J gave up 5 bases; unmatched junction bases: 0. Germline loops: CDR1 KGHSH, CDR2 LQKENI.

The chain recombines TRBV3-1 (or the pseudogene TRBV3-2) with TRBJ1-1; 9 nucleotides agree with TRBD1. The germline CDR1 and CDR2 sequences are LGHDT and YNNKEL (reference sequence). This CDR3 region has 17 residues. After removal of 4 bases from V and 0 bases from J, the junction contained 9 bases not matched to a gene. Here the CDR3 reads CASSPGTGRRMNTEAFF. As DNA, the CDR3 is TGTGCCAGCAGCCCGGGGACAGGGAGAAGGATGAACACTGAAGCTTTCTTT.

V is TRBV14 and J is TRBJ2-5, with D uncertain. Trimming stripped 4 bases from V and 5 bases from J, with 11 bases between. The CDR3 consists of 13 residues. Germline CDR1 and CDR2: SGHDN and FVKESK. DNA for the CDR3: TGTGCCAGCAGCCTTACGCGGTGGGAGACCCAGTACTTC. Translated, it gives CASSLTRWETQYF.

The chain links TRBV30 to TRBJ2-7; 7 bases map to TRBD1. V gave up 5 bases and J gave up 4 bases; unmatched junction bases: 5. The CDR3 runs 12 residues. Germline V gene lookup returns CDR1 GTSNPN and CDR2 SVGIG (reference sequence). The CDR3 here is CAWETGLYEQYF. CDR3 DNA: TGTGCCTGGGAGACAGGGTTATACGAGCAGTACTTC.

The V gene is TRBV30, the J gene TRBJ2-5; 10 positions agree with TRBD2. Germline CDR1 and CDR2: GTSNPN and SVGIG (reference sequence). The CDR3 loop spans 13 amino acids. J lost 5 bases, V lost 2 bases, and 2 bases had no gene match. CDR3 in amino acids: CAWSTSGTETQYF. In nucleotides, the CDR3 is TGTGCCTGGAGTACTAGCGGGACGGAGACCCAGTACTTC.

The CDR3 loop reads CASSPPGENYGYTF. The CDR3 DNA follows: TGTGCCAGCAGCCCCCCGGGAGAGAACTATGGCTACACCTTC. The V call is TRBV7-2, the J call TRBJ1-2; D is ambiguous. The ends were cut back, 5 bases at V and 2 bases at J, with 12 bases in the middle. CDR1 is SGHTA and CDR2 is FQGNSA in the germline V gene. CDR3 size: 14 residues.

V usage is TRBV9 and J usage is TRBJ2-5; 8 nucleotides align to TRBD2. The V gene's germline CDR1 is SGDLS and CDR2 YYNGEE. The CDR3 totals 15 residues. The junction had 5 bases not matched to a gene; V was cut back by 3 bases and J by 1 base. The CDR3 loop reads CASSATSGPQETQYF. The CDR3 DNA reads TGTGCCAGCAGCGCTACTAGCGGACCCCAAGAGACCCAGTACTTC.

The chain joins TRBV3-1 (or the pseudogene TRBV3-2) to TRBJ1-4; no definite D call. The V end lost 1 base, the J end lost 3 bases, and 15 bases lay between the germline ends. Germline V gives CDR1 LGHDT, CDR2 YNNKEL (reference sequence). This CDR3 spans 17 amino acids. CDR3: CASSQGRSTGANEKLFF. The CDR3 nucleotides read TGTGCCAGCAGCCAAGGAAGGTCCACCGGGGCTAATGAAAAACTGTTTTTT.

The V gene is TRBV19, the J gene TRBJ1-5; the D is unclear. This CDR3 has 14 residues. CDR1 and CDR2 from the germline V gene are LNHDA and SQIVND (reference sequence). Trimming cost V 3 bases and J 7 bases, with 13 bases left between them. The CDR3 is CASSINRSNQPQHF. The CDR3, as DNA: TGTGCCAGTAGTATTAACCGGAGTAACCAGCCCCAGCATTTT.

The J gene is TRBJ2-2, the V gene TRBV11-2, with TRBD2 identical over 8 bases. From germline, CDR1 is SGHAT and CDR2 FQNNGV. The length of the CDR3 is 16 residues. The V segment lost 5 bases and the J segment 0 bases; nucleotides outside the gene matches: 5. The CDR3 DNA reads TGTGCCAGCAGCCCGAGGACTAGCACGAACACCGGGGAGCTGTTTTTT. Its protein product is CASSPRTSTNTGELFF.

V and J are TRBV5-1 and TRBJ2-1; 7 bases are a match to TRBD2. Losses at the gene ends were 4 bases for V and 12 bases for J; bases not matched to a gene: 10. The CDR3 has 13 residues. CDR1 is SGHRS and CDR2 is YFSETQ in the germline V gene. As DNA, the CDR3 is TGCGCCAGCAGCCAGGACCTGGGGGGGATGCAGTTCTTC. This codes for CASSQDLGGMQFF.